This record covers a single T cell receptor beta chain. The RNA input was roughly 0.45 to 1 ug, and it was reverse transcribed with random hexamers. Across 54 Vbeta and 13 Jbeta, immunoSEQ multiplex PCR amplified TCR beta CDR3. TCRdb recomputed calls from the immunoSEQ multiplex PCR reads with MiXCR, one row per CDR3 protein. The table includes around 110,000 distinct CDR3 sequences, approximately 94% detected once. Germline V gives CDR1 SEHNR, CDR2 FQNEAQ (reference sequence). There are 15 residues in the CDR3. The V end was cut by 4 bases, the J end by 4 bases, with 14 bases between. The source of the sample is a study of CD8 T cells in Susac syndrome. TCR beta from blood CD8+ and CD4+ T cells was sequenced.

The sequencing input was CD8+ T cells from PBMCs. The TCR sequence derives from a human donor with Susac syndrome. V usage is TRBV7-9 and J usage is TRBJ2-1; D might be TRBD1 (7 bases). The CDR3 is CASSWGDSQYNEQFF. CDR3 nucleotides: TGTGCCAGCAGCTGGGGGGACAGTCAATACAATGAGCAGTTCTTC.